The sequence of this TCR beta chain was determined in a study of T cells in Graves' hyperthyroidism and ophthalmopathy. The overall study: Peripheral blood was acquired at first diagnosis, ahead of any therapy whatsoever.

This clonotype was detected ten times or more. The investigators amplified TCR beta CDR3 regions from RNA transcripts. Researchers ran a first-round RT-PCR on the TCR CDR3 using the HTBI primer set. TCRdb independently ran MiXCR on the multiplex PCR reads; one entry per CDR3 protein. The sample holds roughly 580,000 distinct CDR3 sequences, approximately 14% seen once. V lost 6 bases to trimming and J lost 5 bases, with 19 bases between them. CDR1 and CDR2 from the germline V gene are LNHDA and SQIVND (reference sequence). This CDR3 region has 15 residues. Sequencing input: blood. The origin of this receptor is a woman in her twenties or thirties with Graves' hyperthyroidism that later progressed to Graves' ophthalmopathy. The V and J genes are TRBV19 and TRBJ1-1; a possible D gene is TRBD1 (6 bases). The CDR3, as DNA: TGTGCCAGTAGCCGCGGGGGCGAAGCGAGAACTGAAGCTTTCTTT. As protein: CASSRGGEARTEAFF.